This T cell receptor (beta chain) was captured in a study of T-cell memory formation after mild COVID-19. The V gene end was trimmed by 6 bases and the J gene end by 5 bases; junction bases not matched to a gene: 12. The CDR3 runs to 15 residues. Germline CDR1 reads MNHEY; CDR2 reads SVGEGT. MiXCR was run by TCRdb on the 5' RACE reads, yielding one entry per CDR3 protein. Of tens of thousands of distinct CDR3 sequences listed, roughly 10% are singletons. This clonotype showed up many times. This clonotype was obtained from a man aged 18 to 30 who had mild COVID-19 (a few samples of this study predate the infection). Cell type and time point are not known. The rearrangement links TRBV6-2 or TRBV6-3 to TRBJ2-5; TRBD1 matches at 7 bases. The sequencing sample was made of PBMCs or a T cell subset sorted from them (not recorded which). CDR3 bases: TGTGCCAGCAGCAAGAGATTGACAGGGTGGGAGACCCAGTACTTC. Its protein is CASSKRLTGWETQYF.